The 27 T cell receptor beta chains given below trace back to one sample, sequenced in a study of T-cell memory formation after mild COVID-19. TCRdb reprocessed the 5' RACE reads via MiXCR and lists one record per CDR3 protein. This sample has 300,000 to 400,000 distinct CDR3 sequences, with more than 20% found just once. Specimen: PBMCs or a T cell subset sorted from them (not recorded which). The receptors were gathered from an adult woman who had mild COVID-19 (a few samples of this study predate the infection). Cell type and time point are not known.

Note on this clonotype: A junction end diverges from the germline sequence, so it may reflect a read error. J is TRBJ2-7 and V is TRBV29-1; tentatively, D is TRBD1 (6 bases). The germline gives CDR1 SQVTM, CDR2 ANQGSEA. CDR3 length: 9 amino acids. CDR3 loop: CSVEDRDRF. The CDR3 nucleotides are TGCAGCGTTGAAGATCGCGACAGGTTC.

At least ten counts were recorded for this clonotype. The chain combines TRBV7-9 with TRBJ2-7; D could derive from TRBD1 or TRBD2 (6 bases each). CDR1 and CDR2 from the germline V gene are SEHNR and FQNEAQ (reference sequence). This CDR3 has 15 residues. V was pared by 5 bases and J by 1 base, with 15 bases between. The CDR3 DNA reads as TGTGCCAGCAGCCCGGCGGGGACACAATCCTACGAGCAGTACTTC. Protein product: CASSPAGTQSYEQYF.

This clonotype was seen a handful of times. The chain recombines TRBV5-6 with TRBJ2-3; D is perhaps TRBD2 (5 bases). The CDR3 loop spans 14 amino acids. The V gene lost 2 bases and the J gene lost 5 bases, with 12 bases spanning the gap. Germline-derived CDR1 and CDR2 are SGHDT and YYEEEE. As DNA, the CDR3 is TGTGCCAGCAGCTTAACGGGGTCGGAAGATACGCAGTATTTT. Its protein is CASSLTGSEDTQYF.

The V and J genes are TRBV6-1 and TRBJ1-1; D call uncertain. The CDR3 runs 13 residues. V was clipped by 3 bases and J by 4 bases, with 9 bases between them. Germline V lookup: CDR1 MNHNS, CDR2 SASEGT. This chain's CDR3 is CASSDWQITEAFF. In DNA, the CDR3 is TGTGCCAGCAGTGACTGGCAAATCACTGAAGCTTTCTTT.

The V call is TRBV7-3, the J call TRBJ2-2; D may match TRBD1 or TRBD2 (5 bases each). Germline-derived CDR1 and CDR2 are SGHTA and FQGTGA. The CDR3 has 16 residues. Trimming cost V 3 bases and J 2 bases, with 13 bases left between them. The CDR3 sequence is CASSLNPGANTGELFF. The CDR3 DNA reads TGTGCCAGCAGCTTGAACCCCGGGGCCAACACCGGGGAGCTGTTTTTT.

The chain employs TRBV12-5 and TRBJ2-3; possibly TRBD2 for D (5 bases). This CDR3 spans 14 amino acids. The germline V and J ends were trimmed by 1 base and 4 bases, with 9 bases remaining between them. Germline CDR1 LGHNT, CDR2 FRNRAP. CDR3 sequence: CASGLGDYADTQYF. The CDR3 DNA sequence: TGTGCTAGTGGTTTGGGAGACTACGCAGATACGCAGTATTTT.

The rearrangement joins TRBV18 to TRBJ2-1, with a tentative D call TRBD1 (5 bases). V was pared by 0 bases and J by 8 bases, with 8 bases between. This CDR3 is 13 amino acids long. Germline CDR1 reads KGHSH; CDR2 reads LQKENI. The CDR3 DNA sequence: TGTGCCAGCTCACCACCGGACATGGATGAGCAGTTCTTC. Residues: CASSPPDMDEQFF.

This clonotype was detected only a few times. V usage is TRBV4-2 and J usage is TRBJ2-7; 8 nucleotides agree with TRBD2. The CDR3 runs 16 residues. The V gene's germline CDR1 is LGHNA and CDR2 YNFKEQ. V lost 0 bases to trimming and J lost 2 bases; unmatched junction nucleotides: 6. The CDR3 DNA reads as TGTGCCAGCAGCCAAGATGGGGGGGGACTAGCCTACGAGCAGTACTTC. Amino acids: CASSQDGGGLAYEQYF.

This clonotype has a handful of counts. The V gene is TRBV7-3, the J gene TRBJ2-1; 8 bases align to TRBD1. CDR3 length equals 14 residues. V trimming: 3 bases; J trimming: 4 bases; junction bases outside the gene matches: 2. Germline CDR1 and CDR2: SGHTA and FQGTGA. CDR3 in DNA: TGTGCCAGCAGCTTGGGGGACAGGTACAATGAGCAGTTCTTC. Its protein product is CASSLGDRYNEQFF.

This clonotype was detected ten times or more. This chain links TRBV20-1 with TRBJ2-1; 9 nucleotides match TRBD2. The J segment lost 0 bases and the V segment lost 0 bases, leaving 0 bases of the junction unmatched. Germline V gene sequence: CDR1 DFQATT, CDR2 SNEGSKA (reference sequence). This CDR3 region has 15 residues. The CDR3 is CSAREAGGSYNEQFF. The CDR3 DNA is TGCAGTGCTAGAGAAGCGGGGGGCTCCTACAATGAGCAGTTCTTC.

The chain has TRBV5-1 and TRBJ2-3; D might be TRBD2 (6 bases). This CDR3 region has 13 residues. CDR1 and CDR2 from the germline V gene are SGHRS and YFSETQ. Trimming stripped 4 bases from V and 12 bases from J, with 18 bases between. DNA of the CDR3: TGCGCCAGCAGCAAAGAGGGACTTCTGAAACAGTATTTT. Its protein product is CASSKEGLLKQYF.

J is TRBJ2-7 and V is TRBV4-3; 7 positions agree with TRBD2. CDR1 and CDR2 (germline): LGHNA, YSLEER. This CDR3 has 15 residues. The J segment lost 4 bases and the V segment lost 3 bases, leaving 9 bases of the junction unmatched. Written as DNA, the CDR3 is TGCGCCAGCAGCCACGCCTTGACGGGAGGATACGAGCAGTACTTC. Protein sequence: CASSHALTGGYEQYF.

The sample holds a few counts of this clonotype. The chain links TRBV5-4 to TRBJ1-3; D is undetermined. Germline V gene lookup returns CDR1 SGHNT and CDR2 YYREEE (reference sequence). CDR3 length: 13 amino acids. V was trimmed by 4 bases and J by 4 bases, leaving 9 bases between them. CDR3 DNA: TGTGCCAGCAGCACGGACGCCGGAAACACCATATATTTT. It specifies CASSTDAGNTIYF. Full variable domain (outside the CDR3, taken from reference TRBV5-4 and TRBJ1-3): ETGVTQSPTHLIKTRGQQVTLRCSSQSGHNTVSWYQQALGQGPQFIFQYYREEENGRGNFPPRFSGLQFPNYSSELNVNALELDDSALYLCASSTDAGNTIYFGEGSWLTVV.

The CDR3 spells CASSSLLGAYNEQFF. The DNA for the CDR3 is TGTGCCAGCAGTTCACTTTTGGGGGCCTACAATGAGCAGTTCTTC. The chain carries TRBV27 and TRBJ2-1, with D possibly called TRBD1 or TRBD2 (5 bases each). V lost 4 bases to trimming and J lost 2 bases, with 12 bases between them. The germline CDR1 and CDR2 sequences are MNHEY and SMNVEV (reference sequence). CDR3 size: 15 residues.

This clonotype was recorded a few times. The chain recombines TRBV29-1 with TRBJ2-7; tentative D call: TRBD1 (6 bases). Germline V CDR1 and CDR2: SQVTM, ANQGSEA. This CDR3 is built from 11 residues. The CDR3 DNA is TGCACCGCTGGGACATCCTACGAGCAGTACTTC. It yields the protein CTAGTSYEQYF.

In this sample, this clonotype turned up a few times. Written as DNA, the CDR3 is TGTGCCAGCAGTGAAGGGGAAATTGAGACTGAAGCTTTCTTT. Amino acids: CASSEGEIETEAFF. This chain connects TRBV2 to TRBJ1-1, with D hard to call. Germline CDR1 SNHLY, CDR2 FYNNEI. The CDR3 has 14 residues. V lost 1 base and J lost 5, with 11 bases in between.

The genes are TRBV9 and TRBJ2-4; a weak D match, TRBD2 (6 bases). The germline V gene has CDR1 SGDLS and CDR2 YYNGEE. The CDR3 covers 15 residues. Trimming took 2 bases from V and 7 from J, leaving 16 bases between them. CDR3 protein: CASSVGGNSLNIQYF. The CDR3 DNA reads as TGTGCCAGCAGCGTTGGCGGGAACAGTTTGAACATTCAGTACTTC.

This sequence joins TRBV7-9 and TRBJ1-1; no clear D gene. Germline CDR1 is SEHNR and CDR2 is FQNEAQ (reference sequence). This CDR3 has 14 residues. V was trimmed by 2 bases and J by 0 bases, leaving 7 bases between them. The chain's CDR3 is CASSLFGLNTEAFF. The CDR3, as DNA: TGTGCCAGCAGCTTATTTGGGTTGAACACTGAAGCTTTCTTT.

The V call is TRBV18, the J call TRBJ2-3; the D gene is possibly TRBD2 (5 bases). The CDR3 is made up of 16 amino acids. CDR1 KGHSH and CDR2 LQKENI come from the germline V gene. V was cut by 1 base and J by 6 bases, with 17 bases left in between. CDR3 nucleotides: TGTGCCAGCTCACCACTCAGATCTGGACTTGAGGATACGCAGTATTTT. Amino acids: CASSPLRSGLEDTQYF.

CDR3 residues: CASSRERGADTQYF. CDR3 DNA sequence: TGTGCCAGCAGCCGGGAGAGGGGGGCAGATACGCAGTATTTT. The rearrangement joins TRBV4-2 to TRBJ2-3, with D possibly called TRBD1 or TRBD2 (6 bases each). Trimming pared 4 bases from V and 4 bases from J, leaving 12 bases between. The CDR3 is 14 amino acids. CDR1 LGHNA and CDR2 YNFKEQ come from the germline V gene.

This clonotype has just a few counts. This chain connects TRBV3-1 to TRBJ2-3; perhaps TRBD2 as D (7 bases). The CDR3 has 16 amino acids. V shed 4 bases and J shed 2 bases, with 16 bases lying between them. Germline V lookup: CDR1 LGHDT, CDR2 YNNKEL (reference sequence). The CDR3 region has the DNA TGTGCCAGCAGCCCATTCTCCGGGGGGCTCACAGATACGCAGTATTTT. This sequence encodes CASSPFSGGLTDTQYF.

V is TRBV9 and J is TRBJ2-5, with 7 nucleotides matching TRBD1. The V and J ends lost 2 bases and 2 bases, in that order; junction bases with no gene match: 3. Germline V gene lookup returns CDR1 SGDLS and CDR2 YYNGEE. This CDR3 region has 14 residues. The CDR3 nucleotides read TGTGCCAGCAGCGTGGACAGGTCGCAAGAGACCCAGTACTTC. This sequence encodes CASSVDRSQETQYF.

The chain carries TRBV6-2 or TRBV6-3 and TRBJ1-1, with 7 bases that match TRBD1. CDR1 is MNHEY, CDR2 SVGEGT, per germline. The CDR3 is made up of 14 amino acids. Germline trimming cut 7 bases from V and 6 bases from J; bases unmatched to any gene: 11. CDR3 sequence: CASKTGTAIPEAFF. In DNA, the CDR3 is TGTGCCAGCAAAACCGGGACAGCAATCCCTGAAGCTTTCTTT.

This clonotype was seen only a few times. The chain has TRBV2 and TRBJ2-3, with 7 bases aligning to TRBD2. Losses at the gene ends were 4 bases for V and 14 bases for J; bases not matched to a gene: 6. The CDR3 length is 11 residues. Germline V lookup: CDR1 SNHLY, CDR2 FYNNEI. Here the CDR3 DNA reads TGTGCCAGCAGTGGGCTAGCGGTGCGGTATTTT. Translation gives CASSGLAVRYF.

The sample holds a few counts of this clonotype. The chain combines TRBV11-2 with TRBJ2-7; D remains ambiguous. The V end was cut by 4 bases, the J end by 4 bases, with 11 bases between. The germline V gene has CDR1 SGHAT and CDR2 FQNNGV. The CDR3 spans 13 residues. The CDR3 sequence: CASSSRTEYEQYF. The CDR3 coding sequence is TGTGCCAGCAGCTCCCGCACGGAATACGAGCAGTACTTC.

This clonotype occurred a few times. J is TRBJ1-4 and V is TRBV28, with a weak D call TRBD1 (5 bases). The CDR3 is made up of 15 amino acids. The germline V gene encodes CDR1 MDHEN and CDR2 SYDVKM. The V gene lost 7 bases and the J gene lost 6 bases, with 18 bases spanning the gap. CDR3 protein: CASNSPAGTHEKLFF. CDR3 sequence (DNA): TGTGCCAGCAACAGCCCAGCCGGGACGCATGAAAAACTGTTTTTT.

This clonotype was recorded a few times. The chain couples TRBV21-1 to TRBJ1-1. TRBV21-1 is reported as a pseudogene. The CDR3 spans 14 residues. The CDR3 nucleotides are TGTGCCAGCAGCAAAGTGGGAGGGAACACTGAAGCTTTCTTT. It codes for CASSKVGGNTEAFF.